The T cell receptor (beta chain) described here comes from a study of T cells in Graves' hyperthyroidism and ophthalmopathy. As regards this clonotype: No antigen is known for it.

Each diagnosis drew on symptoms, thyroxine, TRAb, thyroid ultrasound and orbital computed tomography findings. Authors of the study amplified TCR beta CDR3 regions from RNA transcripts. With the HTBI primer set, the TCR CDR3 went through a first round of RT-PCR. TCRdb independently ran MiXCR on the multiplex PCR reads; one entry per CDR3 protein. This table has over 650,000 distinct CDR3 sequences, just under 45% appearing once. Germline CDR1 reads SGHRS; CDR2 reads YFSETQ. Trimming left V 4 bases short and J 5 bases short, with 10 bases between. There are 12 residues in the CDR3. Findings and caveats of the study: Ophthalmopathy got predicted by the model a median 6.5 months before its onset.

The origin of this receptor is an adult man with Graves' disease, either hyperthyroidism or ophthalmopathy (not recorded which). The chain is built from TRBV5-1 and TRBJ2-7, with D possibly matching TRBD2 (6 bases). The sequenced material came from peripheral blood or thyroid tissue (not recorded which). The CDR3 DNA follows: TGCGCCAGCAGCCCGGGAGAGGACGAGCAGTACTTC. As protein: CASSPGEDEQYF.